These 16 T cell receptor beta chains came from one sample sequenced in a study of shared clonotypes between healthy human individuals. Measured with immunoSEQ multiplex PCR; TCRdb has only the in-frame clones, and not every one. Here the sample spans roughly 2.2 million clones, roughly 90% being singletons. Sequences were obtained from naive CD4+ T cells from PBMCs. Subset denoted: CD45RA+ positively selected. These TCRs come from a man in his late teens or twenties in good health. Some clones in this sample may be carry-over from other donors' samples.

V and J are TRBV28 and TRBJ1-2, with TRBD1 matching over 7 bases. Germline V gene sequence: CDR1 MDHEN, CDR2 SYDVKM. This CDR3 spans 15 amino acids. J gave up 5 bases and V 10 bases, and 16 bases lay outside the gene matches. CDR3 residues: CATSPPGGRGYGYTF. CDR3 DNA sequence: TGTGCCACCAGCCCGCCAGGGGGGCGTGGGTATGGCTACACCTTC.

The J gene is TRBJ2-7, the V gene TRBV15; D gene uncertain. The V end lost 1 base, the J end lost 1 base, and 5 bases lay between the germline ends. CDR1 is LNHNV, CDR2 YYDKDF, per germline (reference sequence). The CDR3 has 13 residues. The CDR3 reads CATSRVKSYEQYF. For the CDR3, the DNA is TGTGCCACCAGCAGAGTTAAATCCTACGAGCAGTACTTC.

The chain carries TRBV6-1 and TRBJ2-7; 10 nucleotides line up with TRBD2. The CDR3 extends over 15 amino acids. Germline V lookup: CDR1 MNHNS, CDR2 SASEGT. V lost 6 bases and J lost 7; bases outside the gene matches: 12. The DNA for the CDR3 is TGTGCCAGCAGCATGGAGGGACTAGCGCCGAGGGAGCAGTACTTC. This gives the protein CASSMEGLAPREQYF.

About this clone itself: This CDR3 is also generated by other DNA sequences in the sample. The chain combines TRBV20-1 with TRBJ2-5; D is undetermined. Germline V gene lookup returns CDR1 DFQATT and CDR2 SNEGSKA (reference sequence). V shed 3 bases and J shed 5 bases, with 7 bases lying between them. The CDR3 loop spans 11 amino acids. Here the CDR3 reads CSARLGETQYF. The CDR3 region has the DNA TGCAGTGCTAGGCTTGGGGAGACCCAGTACTTC.

The chain is built from TRBV5-1 and TRBJ1-3; D not certain. The CDR3 covers 15 residues. Looked up from germline, CDR1 is SGHRS and CDR2 is YFSETQ. The germline V and J ends were trimmed by 3 bases and 0 bases, with 10 bases remaining between them. DNA of the CDR3: TGCGCCAGCAGCTCCGGTGCCTACTCTGGAAACACCATATATTTT. Its protein is CASSSGAYSGNTIYF.

With respect to this clone: Other DNA sequences in this sample translate to the same CDR3. The chain recombines TRBV5-1 with TRBJ1-2; D not resolved. Germline-derived CDR1 and CDR2 are SGHRS and YFSETQ. The CDR3 has 13 amino acids. V was pared by 1 base and J by 1 base, with 5 bases between. Here the CDR3 reads CASSLTVNYGYTF. CDR3 DNA sequence: TGCGCCAGCAGCTTGACGGTTAACTATGGCTACACCTTC.

In its sample, this clone was seen once. The chain has TRBV6-5 and TRBJ2-3; 12 positions match TRBD2. Germline-derived CDR1 and CDR2 are MNHEY and SVGAGI. The CDR3 contains 13 residues. After removal of 11 bases from V and 6 bases from J, the junction contained 6 bases not matched to a gene. The CDR3 sequence is CAARTSGMDTQYF. Here the CDR3 DNA reads TGTGCCGCCCGGACTAGCGGGATGGATACGCAGTATTTT.

About this clone: Without the conserved terminal phenylalanine or tryptophan, this CDR3 likely stems from a read error. The genes are TRBV25-1 and TRBJ1-3; weak D call: TRBD1 (5 bases). The CDR3 length is 14 residues. The V end was cut by 4 bases, the J end by 6 bases, with 13 bases between. Germline V gene lookup returns CDR1 MGHDK and CDR2 SYGVNS. The chain's CDR3 is CASSVSQGLNTIYL. The DNA of the CDR3 is TGTGCCAGCAGTGTATCCCAGGGACTAAACACCATATATCTT.

CDR3 sequence: CASSLGLYNEQFF. In DNA form, the CDR3 reads TGTGCCAGCAGCCTCGGACTTTACAATGAGCAGTTCTTC. This chain links TRBV11-1 with TRBJ2-1, with D possibly TRBD2 on 5 matching bases. Germline CDR1 reads SGHAT; CDR2 reads FQDESV (reference sequence). The V and J ends lost 5 bases and 4 bases respectively, with 9 bases between them. The CDR3 runs 13 residues.

The genes are TRBV28 and TRBJ2-7, with D maybe TRBD1 (6 bases). The CDR3 runs 14 residues. V gave up 5 bases and J gave up 4 bases, with 15 bases separating them. Germline lookup yields CDR1 MDHEN and CDR2 SYDVKM. The CDR3 DNA follows: TGTGCCAGCAGTGTCGACAGGAGCCATTACGAGCAGTACTTC. Residues: CASSVDRSHYEQYF.

As to this clone: Additional DNA sequences in this sample encode the identical CDR3. The CDR3 nucleotides read TGTGCCAGCAGTCTCCCCCGCTCCTACGAGCAGTACTTC. Encoded protein: CASSLPRSYEQYF. The gene calls are TRBV28 and TRBJ2-7; D not certain. The CDR3 has 13 amino acids. Between the trimmed V and J ends, which lost 5 bases and 0 bases, there was a span of 8 bases. CDR1 is MDHEN, CDR2 SYDVKM, per germline.

The chain is built from TRBV5-6 and TRBJ1-1; D perhaps matches TRBD1 (5 bases). Deletions cut 5 bases from V and 5 bases from J, with 16 bases between. The V gene's germline CDR1 is SGHDT and CDR2 YYEEEE. CDR3 size: 14 residues. CDR3 sequence (DNA): TGTGCCAGCAGAATATTCGGGGGAGGGACTGAAGCTTTCTTT. Translated: CASRIFGGGTEAFF.

The gene calls are TRBV15 and TRBJ2-2; possible D gene TRBD1, 6 bases. The CDR3 is 13 residues long. Between the trimmed V and J ends, which lost 5 bases and 8 bases, there was a span of 12 bases. Germline V gene lookup returns CDR1 LNHNV and CDR2 YYDKDF (reference sequence). For the CDR3, the DNA is TGTGCCACCAGCCAGACAGGCCGGGGGGAGCTGTTTTTT. Its protein is CATSQTGRGELFF.

The gene calls are TRBV15 and TRBJ2-7, with 9 bases matching TRBD2. After removal of 0 bases from V and 5 bases from J, the junction contained 8 bases not matched to a gene. This CDR3 spans 16 amino acids. Germline V lookup: CDR1 LNHNV, CDR2 YYDKDF (reference sequence). The DNA of the CDR3 is TGTGCCACCAGCAGAGAGGAGGCTAGCGGGATCCACGAGCAGTACTTC. Protein: CATSREEASGIHEQYF.

The J gene is TRBJ2-6, the V gene TRBV5-1; no definite D call. V dropped 2 bases and J dropped 0 bases, with 9 bases sitting between them. This CDR3 spans 16 amino acids. The germline V gene has CDR1 SGHRS and CDR2 YFSETQ. The CDR3 protein is CASSLDISSGANVLTF. In DNA, the CDR3 is TGCGCCAGCAGCTTAGACATAAGCTCTGGGGCCAACGTCCTGACTTTC.

The rearrangement links TRBV5-6 to TRBJ2-7; D call uncertain. The germline gives CDR1 SGHDT, CDR2 YYEEEE. The CDR3 totals 11 residues. V was shortened by 4 bases and J by 4 bases, with 6 bases between the two germline ends. The CDR3 sequence is CASSVRYEQYF. The DNA for the CDR3 is TGTGCCAGCAGCGTTCGATACGAGCAGTACTTC.